The entry that follows covers one T cell receptor beta chain sequence. The repertoire was sequenced with immunoSEQ multiplex PCR; TCRdb's copy has only in-frame clones and lacks some. The sample lists tens of thousands of clones, approximately 95% occurring once. V lost 5 bases to trimming and J lost 8 bases; unmatched junction nucleotides: 9. The CDR3 spans 17 residues. Looked up from germline, CDR1 is SEHNR and CDR2 is FQNEAQ (reference sequence). The entry originates in a study of cytomegalovirus exposure and HLA in healthy donors. The TCR was taken from a woman between 18 and 29 years old in good health and CMV-seronegative. Sequencing was done on a sample of PBMCs. The V gene is TRBV7-9, the J gene TRBJ2-1; 16 bases fit TRBD2. For the CDR3, the DNA is TGTGCCAGCAGCCCCGGGACTAGCGGGGGGGCCTGGCATGAGCAGTTCTTC. Protein sequence: CASSPGTSGGAWHEQFF.